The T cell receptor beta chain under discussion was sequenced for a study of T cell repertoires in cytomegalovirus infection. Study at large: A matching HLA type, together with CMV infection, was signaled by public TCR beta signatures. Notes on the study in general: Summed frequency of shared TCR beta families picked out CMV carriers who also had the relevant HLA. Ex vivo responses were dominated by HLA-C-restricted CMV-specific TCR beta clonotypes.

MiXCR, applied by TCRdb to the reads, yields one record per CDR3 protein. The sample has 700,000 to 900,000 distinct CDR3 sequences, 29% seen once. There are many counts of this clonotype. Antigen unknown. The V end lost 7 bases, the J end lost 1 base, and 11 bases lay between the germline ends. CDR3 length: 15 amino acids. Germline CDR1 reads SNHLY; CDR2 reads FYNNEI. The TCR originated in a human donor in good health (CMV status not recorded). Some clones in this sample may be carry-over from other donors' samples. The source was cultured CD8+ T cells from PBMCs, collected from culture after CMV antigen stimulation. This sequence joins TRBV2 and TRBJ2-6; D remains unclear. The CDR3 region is CASTRRGSGANVLTF. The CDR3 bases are TGTGCCAGCACCCGACGAGGTTCTGGGGCCAACGTCCTGACTTTC.